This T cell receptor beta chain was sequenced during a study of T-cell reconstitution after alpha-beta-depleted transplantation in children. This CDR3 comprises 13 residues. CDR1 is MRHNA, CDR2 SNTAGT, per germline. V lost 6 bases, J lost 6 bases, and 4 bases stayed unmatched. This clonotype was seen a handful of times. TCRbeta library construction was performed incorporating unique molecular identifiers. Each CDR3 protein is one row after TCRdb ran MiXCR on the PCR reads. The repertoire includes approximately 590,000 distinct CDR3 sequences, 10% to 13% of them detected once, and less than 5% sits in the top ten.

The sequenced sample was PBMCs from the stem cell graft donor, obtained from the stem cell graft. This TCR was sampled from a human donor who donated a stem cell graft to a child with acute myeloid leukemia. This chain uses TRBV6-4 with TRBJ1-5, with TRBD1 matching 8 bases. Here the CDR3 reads CASSQGASQPQHF. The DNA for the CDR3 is TGTGCCAGCAGCCAGGGGGCGAGTCAGCCCCAGCATTTT.